This record covers a single T cell receptor (beta chain). Fresh-frozen tumor tissue and more than two years of survival data were available for all. None of the glioblastoma patients had an isocitrate dehydrogenase mutation. Blood PBMC samples: pre-vaccination, two weeks post third vaccination, and at tumor progression. The data were taken from a study of glioma-infiltrating T cells after dendritic cell vaccination. Overall study: Dendritic cells derived from monocytes and pulsed with autologous tumor lysate formed the vaccine.

The repertoire was sequenced with immunoSEQ multiplex PCR; TCRdb's copy has only in-frame clones and lacks some. This table has about 92,000 clones, under 90% appearing once. Germline assignment: CDR1 MNHEY and CDR2 SMNVEV (reference sequence). V gave up 8 bases and J gave up 3 bases; unmatched junction bases: 5. The CDR3 loop spans 14 amino acids. The sequencing used blood, collected before dendritic cell vaccination. The receptor was isolated from a human donor with glioblastoma. The chain has TRBV27 and TRBJ2-2; TRBD1 aligns across 8 bases. The CDR3 here is CASAGGADTGELFF. The CDR3 DNA reads as TGTGCCAGCGCAGGGGGCGCGGACACCGGGGAGCTGTTTTTT.